This passage covers 21 T cell receptor beta chains from one sample sequenced in a study of beta chain features in type 1 diabetes. TCRB transcripts that were expressed got sequenced, as all of the isolated RNA had been reverse transcribed. This table comes from immunoSEQ multiplex PCR, and its TCRdb copy is limited to in-frame clones, with some not included. The table lists under 450,000 clones, about 15% of them singletons. The sequenced sample consisted of naive CD4+ T cells from blood. The origin of the receptors is a man younger than 45 in good health.

This clone was seen more than once but under ten times. The CDR3 is CAIRLAGAETQYF. CDR3 nucleotides: TGTGCCATTCGACTAGCGGGAGCGGAGACCCAGTACTTC. The genes are TRBV28 and TRBJ2-5, with 12 positions matching TRBD2. The CDR3 covers 13 residues. The trim removed 10 bases at V and 5 bases at J, leaving 5 bases unmatched. The germline gives CDR1 MDHEN, CDR2 SYDVKM.

Concerning this clone: Distinct nucleotide sequences in the sample also encode this CDR3. The chain is built from TRBV30 and TRBJ2-6; no clear D. The CDR3 is 15 amino acids. Germline CDR1 GTSNPN, CDR2 SVGIG (reference sequence). Trimming took off 0 bases at V and 4 bases at J, with 10 bases between the two ends. CDR3 protein: CAWSVLRAGANVLTF. The DNA for the CDR3 is TGTGCCTGGAGTGTACTTAGGGCGGGGGCCAACGTCCTGACTTTC. The full variable domain, rest sourced from reference TRBV30 and TRBJ2-6, is SQTIHQWPATLVQPVGSPLSLECTVEGTSNPNLYWYRQAAGRGLQLLFYSVGIGQISSEVPQNLSASRPQDRQFILSSKKLLLSDSGFYLCAWSVLRAGANVLTFGAGSRLTVL.

The V and J genes are TRBV30 and TRBJ2-5, with 7 nucleotides matching TRBD1. The CDR3 is 11 residues long. J lost 7 bases, V lost 2 bases, and 1 base had no gene match. Germline values: CDR1 GTSNPN, CDR2 SVGIG (reference sequence). The CDR3 coding sequence is TGTGCCTGGAGTCACAGGGGGACCCAGTACTTC. Protein product: CAWSHRGTQYF.

This clone was found a few times. The chain carries TRBV7-3 and TRBJ2-3; D unresolved. The CDR3 is made up of 12 amino acids. V was pared by 1 base and J by 10 bases, with 9 bases between. Germline V lookup: CDR1 SGHTA, CDR2 FQGTGA. The CDR3 here is CASSLSGLAQYF. In DNA, the CDR3 is TGTGCCAGCAGCTTAAGTGGGTTGGCGCAGTATTTT.

This clone was found a few times. V and J are TRBV29-1 and TRBJ2-2; TRBD2 might be the D (6 bases). Germline-derived CDR1 and CDR2 are SQVTM and ANQGSEA. V lost 1 base and J 5 bases, leaving 20 bases between the germline ends. The CDR3 covers 17 residues. CDR3 amino acids: CSVEVPVSFGRTGELFF. CDR3 sequence (DNA): TGCAGCGTTGAAGTGCCGGTTAGTTTTGGGAGGACCGGGGAGCTGTTTTTT.

This clone occurred a few times. The genes are TRBV9 and TRBJ1-3; D unresolved. Trimming removed 7 bases at V and 0 bases at J, with 8 bases between. The CDR3 runs to 13 residues. Germline V gene sequence: CDR1 SGDLS, CDR2 YYNGEE. Here the CDR3 reads CASRPSSGNTIYF. CDR3 sequence (DNA): TGTGCCAGCCGTCCCAGCTCTGGAAACACCATATATTTT.

This clone showed up just a few times. The V gene is TRBV2, the J gene TRBJ2-3; 7 bases are a match to TRBD2. CDR3 length equals 15 residues. V was clipped by 5 bases and J by 2 bases; unmatched bases: 7. Germline lookup yields CDR1 SNHLY and CDR2 FYNNEI. This CDR3 is CASSPSGVYTDTQYF. CDR3 bases: TGTGCCAGCAGTCCGAGCGGGGTATACACAGATACGCAGTATTTT.

This clone was seen more than once but under ten times. Other DNA sequences in the same sample also yield this CDR3. V and J are TRBV9 and TRBJ2-5; D is possibly TRBD2 (6 bases). Trimming left V 0 bases short and J 3 bases short, with 9 bases between. The germline V gene has CDR1 SGDLS and CDR2 YYNGEE. The CDR3 length is 14 residues. For the CDR3, the DNA is TGTGCCAGCAGCGTAGCTACGGGAGAAGAGACCCAGTACTTC. Protein sequence: CASSVATGEETQYF.

This chain uses TRBV11-2 with TRBJ2-5; TRBD2 might be the D (6 bases). Germline CDR1 reads SGHAT; CDR2 reads FQNNGV. The V and J ends lost 7 bases and 5 bases respectively, with 17 bases between them. This CDR3 is built from 14 residues. CDR3 nucleotide sequence: TGTGCCAGCAACCCTTCCGGGACTGGGGAGACCCAGTACTTC. It is translated as CASNPSGTGETQYF.

In this sample, this clone turned up a few times. CDR3 bases: TGCAGCGTGTACTCTGGGGCCAACGTCCTGACTTTC. It is translated as CSVYSGANVLTF. This sequence joins TRBV29-1 and TRBJ2-6, with no clear D. Germline V CDR1 and CDR2: SQVTM, ANQGSEA. V gave up 6 bases and J gave up 0 bases, with 3 bases separating them. The CDR3 runs 12 residues.

V is TRBV27 and J is TRBJ1-4; the match to TRBD1 covers 7 bases. The J segment lost 8 bases and the V segment lost 4 bases, leaving 10 bases of the junction unmatched. Germline V CDR1 and CDR2: MNHEY, SMNVEV (reference sequence). The length of the CDR3 is 15 residues. CDR3 residues: CASSSWDSGKEKLFF. CDR3 bases: TGTGCCAGCAGTTCGTGGGACAGCGGAAAGGAAAAACTGTTTTTT.

The V and J genes are TRBV7-8 and TRBJ2-7; D uncertain. This CDR3 region has 14 residues. The V gene lost 0 bases and the J gene lost 0 bases, with 6 bases spanning the gap. Germline CDR1 SGHVS, CDR2 FQNEAQ. The CDR3 nucleotides read TGTGCCAGCAGCTTAGCGCACAGCTCCTACGAGCAGTACGTC. It is translated as CASSLAHSSYEQYV.

The gene calls are TRBV5-1 and TRBJ2-5, with 12 bases fitting TRBD2. CDR1 and CDR2 (germline): SGHRS, YFSETQ. The CDR3 is made up of 19 amino acids. With 0 bases clipped from V and 2 bases from J, the junction kept 11 bases outside the gene matches. CDR3 DNA sequence: TGCGCCAGCAGCTTGGCCACGCTAGCGGGGGGGCCTAATCAAGAGACCCAGTACTTC. Protein sequence: CASSLATLAGGPNQETQYF. Variable domain in full (rest from reference TRBV5-1 and TRBJ2-5): KAGVTQTPRYLIKTRGQQVTLSCSPISGHRSVSWYQQTPGQGLQFLFEYFSETQRNKGNFPGRFSGRQFSNSRSEMNVSTLELGDSALYLCASSLATLAGGPNQETQYFGPGTRLLVL.

This clone was observed a handful of times. The chain has TRBV5-4 and TRBJ2-3; D call uncertain. Germline CDR1 is SGHNT and CDR2 is YYREEE (reference sequence). The CDR3 is 12 residues long. The V end lost 0 bases, the J end lost 4 bases, and 3 bases lay between the germline ends. The CDR3 reads CASSLVADTQYF. The CDR3 nucleotides are TGTGCCAGCAGCTTGGTTGCAGATACGCAGTATTTT.

In its sample, this clone was seen a few times. The rearrangement links TRBV7-9 to TRBJ1-3, with 7 bases identical to TRBD1. Germline values: CDR1 SEHNR, CDR2 FQNEAQ (reference sequence). CDR3 length: 14 amino acids. J gave up 3 bases and V 5 bases, and 4 bases lay outside the gene matches. This CDR3 reads CASSRGTDGNTIYF. The CDR3 coding sequence is TGTGCCAGCAGCCGCGGGACAGATGGAAACACCATATATTTT.

The chain joins TRBV6-5 to TRBJ2-3, with D uncertain. Trimming pared 6 bases from V and 2 bases from J, leaving 9 bases between. The CDR3 contains 13 residues. CDR1 is MNHEY and CDR2 is SVGAGI in the germline V gene. CDR3 protein: CASRITNTDTQYF. Here the CDR3 DNA reads TGTGCCAGCAGAATTACAAACACAGATACGCAGTATTTT.

This sequence joins TRBV7-2 and TRBJ1-4, with unresolved D. The V and J ends lost 3 bases and 3 bases respectively, with 8 bases between them. This CDR3 comprises 14 residues. The germline CDR1 and CDR2 sequences are SGHTA and FQGNSA. As DNA, the CDR3 is TGTGCCAGCAGCTTTAGTGGGGCTAATGAAAAACTGTTTTTT. Translated, it gives CASSFSGANEKLFF.

This clone occurred once. The chain is built from TRBV7-9 and TRBJ2-6; 11 bases agree with TRBD1. Germline trimming cut 8 bases from V and 0 bases from J; bases unmatched to any gene: 12. This CDR3 has 19 residues. Per germline, CDR1 SEHNR and CDR2 FQNEAQ (reference sequence). The CDR3 loop is CASVEGQGAWLSGANVLTF. As DNA, the CDR3 is TGTGCCAGCGTCGAAGGACAGGGGGCTTGGCTCTCTGGGGCCAACGTCCTGACTTTC.

This clone was counted between two and nine times. V usage is TRBV7-2 and J usage is TRBJ1-2; D is unresolved. The germline V gene encodes CDR1 SGHTA and CDR2 FQGNSA. Trimming left V 2 bases short and J 5 bases short, with 18 bases between. CDR3 length: 16 amino acids. CDR3 region: CASSLTVAPGVYGYTF. CDR3 bases: TGTGCCAGCAGCTTAACTGTTGCACCCGGGGTTTATGGCTACACCTTC.

This clone has just a few counts. The chain has TRBV10-3 and TRBJ1-1, with D tentatively TRBD1 (6 bases). The germline V gene has CDR1 ENHRY and CDR2 SYGVKD. The CDR3 totals 17 residues. V was trimmed by 7 bases and J by 4 bases, leaving 25 bases between them. The CDR3, as DNA: TGTGCCATCACGCAGGCCGGGACAATCCGCATGGGCACTGAAGCTTTCTTT. It yields the protein CAITQAGTIRMGTEAFF.

This clone was picked up a small number of times. The identical CDR3 is also encoded by other nucleotide sequences in the sample. The rearrangement uses TRBV30 and TRBJ2-2, with D perhaps matching TRBD1 (6 bases). Germline loops: CDR1 GTSNPN, CDR2 SVGIG (reference sequence). Trimming removed 5 bases at V and 2 bases at J, with 15 bases between. The CDR3 runs 15 residues. CDR3 sequence reads: CAWGNRELNTGELFF. In DNA form, the CDR3 reads TGTGCCTGGGGAAACAGGGAACTCAACACCGGGGAGCTGTTTTTT.